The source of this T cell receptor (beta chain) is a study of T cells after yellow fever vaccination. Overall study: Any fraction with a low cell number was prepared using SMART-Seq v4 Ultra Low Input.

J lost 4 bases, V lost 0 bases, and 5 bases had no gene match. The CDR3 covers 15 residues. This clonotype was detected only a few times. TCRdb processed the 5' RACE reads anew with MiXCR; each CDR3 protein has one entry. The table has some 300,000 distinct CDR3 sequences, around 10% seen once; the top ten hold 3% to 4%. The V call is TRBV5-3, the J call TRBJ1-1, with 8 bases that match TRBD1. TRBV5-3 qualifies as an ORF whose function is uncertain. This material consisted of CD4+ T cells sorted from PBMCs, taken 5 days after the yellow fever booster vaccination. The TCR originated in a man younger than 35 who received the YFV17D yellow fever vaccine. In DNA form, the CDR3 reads TGTGCCAGAAGCTTGGCAGGGGGCTGGCCCACTGAAGCTTTCTTT. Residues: CARSLAGGWPTEAFF.